This TCR beta chain appears in the sequencing data of a study of radiotherapy plus CTLA-4 blockade in lung cancer. The V end lost 4 bases, the J end lost 1 base, and 11 bases lay between the germline ends. This CDR3 is built from 14 residues. CDR1 is SGHRS, CDR2 YFSETQ, per germline. Sequenced by immunoSEQ multiplex PCR; TCRdb stores in-frame clones only, minus some. The table records tens of thousands of clones, roughly four fifths of them present only once. The origin of this receptor is a human donor with non-small cell lung cancer who had stable disease on radiotherapy plus ipilimumab. This rearrangement joins TRBV5-1 to TRBJ2-5; D might be TRBD1 or TRBD2, each matching 5 bases. Sequencing was performed on peripheral blood, taken from a patient treated with radiotherapy plus ipilimumab. The CDR3 nucleotides are TGCGCCAGCAGCCCGGGACGGTTCCAAGAGACCCAGTACTTC. Amino acids: CASSPGRFQETQYF.